This T cell receptor beta chain was found in a study of molecular identifiers for immune sequencing clone quantification. Notes on the study in general: Among effectors, clones above 20 RNA copies held over 97% of molecules; among naive cells, under 1%.

Making the bulk TCR libraries relied on previously described methods and listed TCR primers. TCRdb called the PCR reads again in MiXCR, with one record for every CDR3 protein. The sample holds 88,000 or so distinct CDR3 sequences; roughly a fifth are singletons and the top ten take 1.1%. This clonotype was counted at least ten times. The target antigen is unknown. Germline V gene sequence: CDR1 SGHDT, CDR2 YYEEEE. The CDR3 spans 15 residues. The V end was cut by 0 bases, the J end by 0 bases, with 10 bases between. The sample comprised naive CD8+ T cells from blood, with Jurkat cell RNA spiked in. Subset described: FACS-sorted CD8+CD4-CCR7+CD45RA+ naive T cells. The chain joins TRBV5-6 to TRBJ2-7; D not resolved. This TCR was recovered from a human donor in good health. Some libraries in this study had Jurkat cell RNA spiked in. This CDR3 reads CASSLAGRASYEQYF. CDR3 coding DNA: TGTGCCAGCAGCTTGGCGGGTCGGGCCTCCTACGAGCAGTACTTC.